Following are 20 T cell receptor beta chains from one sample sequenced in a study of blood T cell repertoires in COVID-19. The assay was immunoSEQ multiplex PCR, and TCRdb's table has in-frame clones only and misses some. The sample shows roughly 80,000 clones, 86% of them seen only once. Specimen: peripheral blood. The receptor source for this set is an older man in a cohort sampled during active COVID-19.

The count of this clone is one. This CDR3 is CASSSVSTGELFF. CDR3 in DNA: TGTGCCAGCAGCTCCGTCTCGACCGGGGAGCTGTTTTTT. The V and J genes are TRBV13 and TRBJ2-2; the D is unclear. Germline V gives CDR1 PRHDT, CDR2 FYEKMQ (reference sequence). The ends were cut back, 4 bases at V and 5 bases at J, with 8 bases in the middle. This CDR3 has 13 amino acids.

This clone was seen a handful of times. The CDR3 DNA is TGTGCCAGCAGACCCTCGGGGGGGTGGGAGCAGTACGTC. The encoded protein is CASRPSGGWEQYV. The chain is built from TRBV6-5 and TRBJ2-7, with 8 bases lining up with TRBD2. CDR3 size: 13 residues. Losses at the gene ends were 6 bases for V and 7 bases for J; bases not matched to a gene: 8. Germline V gives CDR1 MNHEY, CDR2 SVGAGI.

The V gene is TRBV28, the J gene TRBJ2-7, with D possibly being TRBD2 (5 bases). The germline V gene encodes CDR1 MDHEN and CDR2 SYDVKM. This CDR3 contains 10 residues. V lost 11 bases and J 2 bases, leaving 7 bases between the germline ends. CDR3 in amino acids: CAPGAYEQYV. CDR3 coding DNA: TGTGCCCCCGGGGCCTACGAGCAGTACGTC.

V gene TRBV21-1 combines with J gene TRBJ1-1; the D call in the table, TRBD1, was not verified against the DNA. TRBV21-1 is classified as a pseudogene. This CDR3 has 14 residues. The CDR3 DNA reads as TGTGCCAGCAGCAAAGTCAGGGTGCCCACTGAAGCTTTCTTT. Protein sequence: CASSKVRVPTEAFF.

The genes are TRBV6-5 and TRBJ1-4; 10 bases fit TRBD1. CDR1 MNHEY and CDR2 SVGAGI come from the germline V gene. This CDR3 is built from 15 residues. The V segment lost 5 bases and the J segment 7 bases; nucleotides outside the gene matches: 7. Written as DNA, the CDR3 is TGTGCCAGCAGTCCGACGACAGGGGGCCTTGAAAAACTGTTTTTT. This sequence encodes CASSPTTGGLEKLFF.

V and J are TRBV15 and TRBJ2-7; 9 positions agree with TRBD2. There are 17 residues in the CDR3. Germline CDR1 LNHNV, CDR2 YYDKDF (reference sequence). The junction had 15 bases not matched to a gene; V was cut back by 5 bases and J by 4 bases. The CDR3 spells CATSDTLGRGGRYEQYF. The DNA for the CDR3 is TGTGCCACCAGCGACACCCTCGGGCGGGGGGGCCGTTACGAGCAGTACTTC.

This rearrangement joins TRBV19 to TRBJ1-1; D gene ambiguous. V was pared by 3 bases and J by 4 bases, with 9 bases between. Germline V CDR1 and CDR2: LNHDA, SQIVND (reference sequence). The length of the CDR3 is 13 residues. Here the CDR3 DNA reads TGTGCCAGTAGTATCCAGGAGGGCACTGAAGCTTTCTTT. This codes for CASSIQEGTEAFF.

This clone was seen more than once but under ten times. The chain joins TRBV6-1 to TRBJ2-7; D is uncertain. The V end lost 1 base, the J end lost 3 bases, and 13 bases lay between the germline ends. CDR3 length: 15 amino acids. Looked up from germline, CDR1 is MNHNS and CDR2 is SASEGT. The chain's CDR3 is CASSEGRLAIYEQYF. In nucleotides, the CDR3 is TGTGCCAGCAGTGAAGGGCGACTGGCAATCTACGAGCAGTACTTC.

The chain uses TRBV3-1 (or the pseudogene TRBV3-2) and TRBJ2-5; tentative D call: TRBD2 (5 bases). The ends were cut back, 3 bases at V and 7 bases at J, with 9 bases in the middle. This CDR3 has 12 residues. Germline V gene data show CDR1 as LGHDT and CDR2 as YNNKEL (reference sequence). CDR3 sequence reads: CASSQRRGTQYF. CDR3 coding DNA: TGTGCCAGCAGCCAGCGCCGGGGGACCCAGTACTTC.

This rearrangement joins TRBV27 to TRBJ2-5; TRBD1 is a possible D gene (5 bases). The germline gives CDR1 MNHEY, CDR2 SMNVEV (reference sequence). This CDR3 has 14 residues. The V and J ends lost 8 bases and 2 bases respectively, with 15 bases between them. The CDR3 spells CASGLGRGQETQYF. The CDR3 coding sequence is TGTGCCAGCGGATTGGGAAGGGGTCAAGAGACCCAGTACTTC.

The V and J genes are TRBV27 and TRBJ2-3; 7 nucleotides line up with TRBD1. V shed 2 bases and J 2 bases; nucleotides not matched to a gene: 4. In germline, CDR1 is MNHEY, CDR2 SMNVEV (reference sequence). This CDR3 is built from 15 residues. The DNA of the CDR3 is TGTGCCAGCAGTTTAACGGGACAGTTCACAGATACGCAGTATTTT. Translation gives CASSLTGQFTDTQYF.

CDR3 DNA: TGTGCCAGCAGCTTAGACAGGGCTATTGGAAACACCATATATTTT. Translation: CASSLDRAIGNTIYF. The rearrangement uses TRBV11-2 and TRBJ1-3, with D perhaps TRBD1 (5 bases). V lost 0 bases and J 3 bases, leaving 9 bases between the germline ends. This CDR3 comprises 15 residues. CDR1 is SGHAT, CDR2 FQNNGV, per germline.

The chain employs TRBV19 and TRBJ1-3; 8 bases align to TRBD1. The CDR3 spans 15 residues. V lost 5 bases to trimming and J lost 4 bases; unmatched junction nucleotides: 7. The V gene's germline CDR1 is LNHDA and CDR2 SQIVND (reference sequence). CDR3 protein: CASSVQGASGNTIYF. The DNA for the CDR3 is TGTGCCAGTAGTGTCCAGGGGGCATCGGGAAACACCATATATTTT.

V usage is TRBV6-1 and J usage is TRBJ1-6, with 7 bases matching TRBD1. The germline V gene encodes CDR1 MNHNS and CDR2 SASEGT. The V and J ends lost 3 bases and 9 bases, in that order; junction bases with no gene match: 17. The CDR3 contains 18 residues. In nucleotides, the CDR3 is TGTGCCAGCAGTGAGGGGCCCGGTGGCCAGGGGGGAAGTTCACCCCTCCACTTT. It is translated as CASSEGPGGQGGSSPLHF.

The CDR3 region has the DNA TGCGCCAGCAGTCAATCAAACTCGACAGGGACGGCCTCCACTGAAGCTTTCTTT. Its translation: CASSQSNSTGTASTEAFF. The chain links TRBV23-1 to TRBJ1-1, with 7 bases fitting TRBD1. TRBV23-1 is an open reading frame whose function is uncertain. The CDR3 sequence is 18 residues long. V lost 0 bases, J lost 4 bases, and 14 bases stayed unmatched.

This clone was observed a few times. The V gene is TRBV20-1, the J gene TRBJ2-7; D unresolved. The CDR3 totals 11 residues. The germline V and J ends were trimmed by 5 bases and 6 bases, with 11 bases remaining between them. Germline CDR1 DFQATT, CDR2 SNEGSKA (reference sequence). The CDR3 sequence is CSAPQTGEQYF. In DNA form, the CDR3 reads TGCAGTGCTCCGCAGACTGGCGAGCAGTACTTC.

In nucleotides, the CDR3 is TGTGCCAGCAGTCTTGGGACAGGTGGAAGTTCACCCCTCCACTTT. Translation gives CASSLGTGGSSPLHF. The V call is TRBV27, the J call TRBJ1-6, with 8 bases fitting TRBD1. The CDR3 sequence is 15 residues long. Trimming took 5 bases from V and 9 from J; bases not matched to a gene: 9. The germline V gene encodes CDR1 MNHEY and CDR2 SMNVEV (reference sequence).

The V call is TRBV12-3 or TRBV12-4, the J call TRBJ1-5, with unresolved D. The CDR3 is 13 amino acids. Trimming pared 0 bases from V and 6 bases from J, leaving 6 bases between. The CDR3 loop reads CASSLAMAQPQHF. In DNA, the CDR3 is TGTGCCAGCAGTTTAGCAATGGCTCAGCCCCAGCATTTT.

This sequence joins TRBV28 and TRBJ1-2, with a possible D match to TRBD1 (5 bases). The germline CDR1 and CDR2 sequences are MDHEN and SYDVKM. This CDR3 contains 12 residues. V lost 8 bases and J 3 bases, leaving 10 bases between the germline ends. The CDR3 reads CASGEGDYGYTF. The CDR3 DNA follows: TGTGCCAGCGGGGAAGGGGACTATGGCTACACCTTC.

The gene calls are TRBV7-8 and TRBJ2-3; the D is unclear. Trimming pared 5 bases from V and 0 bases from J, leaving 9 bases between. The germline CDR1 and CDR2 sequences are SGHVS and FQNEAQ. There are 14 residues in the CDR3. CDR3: CASSPQTSTDTQYF. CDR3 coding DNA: TGTGCCAGCAGCCCTCAGACTAGCACAGATACGCAGTATTTT.